Listed here are 23 T cell receptor beta chains from one sample, sequenced in a study of blood T cell repertoires in COVID-19. The table came from immunoSEQ multiplex PCR; TCRdb's copy has only in-frame clones and leaves some out. The profile shows fewer than 100,000 clones, about 88% of them singletons. Sequenced input: peripheral blood. The receptor set was obtained from a man between 60 and 75 years old with acute or convalescent COVID-19.

The CDR3 region is CASSPTAPYEQYF. The CDR3 DNA follows: TGTGCCAGCAGTCCGACAGCCCCCTACGAGCAGTACTTC. The genes are TRBV6-2 or TRBV6-3 and TRBJ2-7, with a tentative D call TRBD1 (5 bases). The V gene's germline CDR1 is MNHEY and CDR2 SVGEGT. V was pared by 5 bases and J by 2 bases, with 10 bases between. This CDR3 spans 13 amino acids.

V and J are TRBV5-6 and TRBJ2-5; 8 bases match TRBD1. The junction had 7 bases not matched to a gene; V was cut back by 3 bases and J by 6 bases. Per the germline V gene, CDR1 is SGHDT and CDR2 is YYEEEE. CDR3 length equals 14 residues. CDR3 in DNA: TGTGCCAGCAGCTCAGACAGGGGTGGAAAGACCCAGTACTTC. Translation: CASSSDRGGKTQYF. The variable domain in full, with the rest retrieved from reference TRBV5-6 and TRBJ2-5, is DAGVTQSPTHLIKTRGQQVTLRCSPKSGHDTVSWYQQALGQGPQFIFQYYEEEERQRGNFPDRFSGHQFPNYSSELNVNALLLGDSALYLCASSSDRGGKTQYFGPGTRLLVL.

The chain has TRBV6-5 and TRBJ1-1, with D perhaps TRBD1 (5 bases). This CDR3 is built from 14 residues. With 6 bases removed from V and 0 bases from J, the gap between germline ends came to 11 bases. Germline CDR1 reads MNHEY; CDR2 reads SVGAGI. The CDR3 DNA follows: TGTGCCAGCAGCTACAGGAGCATGAACACTGAAGCTTTCTTT. This translates into CASSYRSMNTEAFF.

The rearrangement uses TRBV5-4 and TRBJ2-1, with TRBD2 matching over 10 bases. V dropped 0 bases and J dropped 7; count of bases not matched to a gene: 4. The CDR3 length is 15 residues. Germline V gene data show CDR1 as SGHNT and CDR2 as YYREEE (reference sequence). The chain's CDR3 is CASSLDSGRANEQFF. The CDR3 DNA follows: TGTGCCAGCAGCTTGGACAGCGGGAGGGCAAATGAGCAGTTCTTC.

The chain links TRBV5-4 to TRBJ2-5; possibly TRBD2 for D (5 bases). The V gene's germline CDR1 is SGHNT and CDR2 YYREEE (reference sequence). The CDR3 has 16 residues. V was clipped by 1 base and J by 5 bases, with 18 bases between them. CDR3 sequence (DNA): TGTGCCAGCAGCTTGTTTAGCAAGAGGGTCGCTGAGACCCAGTACTTC. Protein sequence: CASSLFSKRVAETQYF.

J is TRBJ2-5 and V is TRBV11-2; TRBD1 might be the D (6 bases). V was trimmed by 4 bases and J by 7 bases, leaving 22 bases between them. The CDR3 is 16 residues long. Germline lookup yields CDR1 SGHAT and CDR2 FQNNGV. The chain's CDR3 is CASSWETGTLGGTQYF. DNA of the CDR3: TGTGCCAGCAGCTGGGAAACCGGGACCCTAGGGGGGACCCAGTACTTC.

Comments on this clone: Within the sample, other DNA sequences also encode this same CDR3. J is TRBJ2-5 and V is TRBV10-1, with 7 bases identical to TRBD2. Germline-derived CDR1 and CDR2 are WNHNN and SYGVQD (reference sequence). The CDR3 loop spans 14 amino acids. The J segment lost 3 bases and the V segment lost 0 bases, leaving 1 base of the junction unmatched. The CDR3 coding sequence is TGCGCCAGCAGTGAGTCTGCGGGGGAAGAGACCCAGTACTTC. Residues: CASSESAGEETQYF.

This CDR3 reads CASSRAGTGANVLTF. CDR3 sequence (DNA): TGTGCCAGCAGCCGTGCAGGGACTGGGGCCAACGTCCTGACTTTC. The chain couples TRBV7-2 to TRBJ2-6, with a weak D call TRBD1 (5 bases). CDR1 is SGHTA and CDR2 is FQGNSA in the germline V gene. V dropped 5 bases and J dropped 2 bases, with 10 bases sitting between them. The CDR3 runs 15 residues. Full variable domain (remainder filled in from reference TRBV7-2 and TRBJ2-6): GAGVSQSPSNKVTEKGKDVELRCDPISGHTALYWYRQSLGQGLEFLIYFQGNSAPDKSGLPSDRFSAERTGGSVSTLTIQRTQQEDSAVYLCASSRAGTGANVLTFGAGSRLTVL.

The CDR3 reads CASSLPRGNGQGNTEAFF. Written as DNA, the CDR3 is TGTGCCAGCAGCTTACCACGGGGGAATGGACAGGGGAACACTGAAGCTTTCTTT. The chain recombines TRBV5-4 with TRBJ1-1; 8 bases match TRBD1. CDR3 length equals 18 residues. V lost 2 bases to trimming and J lost 1 base; unmatched junction nucleotides: 13. The V gene's germline CDR1 is SGHNT and CDR2 YYREEE (reference sequence).

The genes are TRBV9 and TRBJ2-1; D possibly corresponds to TRBD1 (6 bases). The CDR3 covers 17 residues. From germline, CDR1 is SGDLS and CDR2 YYNGEE. Trimming stripped 0 bases from V and 0 bases from J, with 13 bases between. The CDR3 sequence is CASSVATGFGSYNEQFF. CDR3 DNA: TGTGCCAGCAGCGTAGCTACAGGGTTTGGCTCCTACAATGAGCAGTTCTTC.

This clone was counted a few times. This rearrangement joins TRBV6-4 to TRBJ1-2; the match to TRBD1 covers 9 bases. The CDR3 loop spans 15 amino acids. The germline V gene encodes CDR1 MRHNA and CDR2 SNTAGT. The trim removed 5 bases at V and 8 bases at J, leaving 12 bases unmatched. The CDR3 region has the DNA TGTGCCAGCAGTCTGACAGGGGGATCACTTGGCGGCTACACCTTC. Amino acid sequence: CASSLTGGSLGGYTF.

The V call is TRBV30, the J call TRBJ1-2; D is ambiguous. CDR3 length: 13 amino acids. Germline CDR1 and CDR2: GTSNPN and SVGIG (reference sequence). The V gene lost 3 bases and the J gene lost 1 base, with 9 bases spanning the gap. The CDR3 DNA sequence: TGTGCCTGGAGCGCGACAAGTAACTATGGCTACACCTTC. Encoded protein: CAWSATSNYGYTF.

This chain uses TRBV19 with TRBJ1-2, with 7 bases identical to TRBD1. The CDR3 is 14 amino acids. From germline, CDR1 is LNHDA and CDR2 SQIVND (reference sequence). The V gene end was trimmed by 4 bases and the J gene end by 2 bases; junction bases not matched to a gene: 4. The CDR3 sequence: CASSRDSVNYGYTF. CDR3 nucleotide sequence: TGTGCCAGTAGTAGGGACAGCGTGAACTATGGCTACACCTTC.

The rearrangement uses TRBV7-9 and TRBJ1-5; weak D call: TRBD1 (5 bases). Trimming took 5 bases from V and 4 from J, leaving 12 bases between them. Germline V gene sequence: CDR1 SEHNR, CDR2 FQNEAQ (reference sequence). The CDR3 extends over 14 amino acids. The CDR3 reads CASSPDSVNQPQHF. DNA for the CDR3: TGTGCCAGCAGCCCTGACAGCGTAAATCAGCCCCAGCATTTT.

This chain connects TRBV6-5 to TRBJ1-2, with D possibly matching TRBD1 (6 bases). V shed 8 bases and J shed 8 bases, with 18 bases lying between them. This CDR3 has 13 amino acids. CDR1 is MNHEY, CDR2 SVGAGI, per germline. This CDR3 is CASGAPGGWGYTF. CDR3 bases: TGTGCCAGCGGGGCCCCGGGGGGCTGGGGCTACACCTTC.

This clone was counted between two and nine times. The chain recombines TRBV7-9 with TRBJ1-1, with 7 nucleotides matching TRBD1. The CDR3 is 14 residues long. With V trimmed by 3 bases and J by 4 bases, 5 bases remained unmatched. The germline V gene encodes CDR1 SEHNR and CDR2 FQNEAQ (reference sequence). The CDR3 reads CASSFNSGGTEAFF. CDR3 nucleotide sequence: TGTGCCAGCAGCTTCAACTCAGGGGGCACTGAAGCTTTCTTT.

The CDR3 region is CASSLLAGGETQYF. For the CDR3, the DNA is TGTGCCAGCAGCTTACTAGCGGGGGGAGAGACCCAGTACTTC. The genes are TRBV7-2 and TRBJ2-5, with 11 bases identical to TRBD2. This CDR3 has 14 residues. Per the germline V gene, CDR1 is SGHTA and CDR2 is FQGNSA. The trim removed 2 bases at V and 4 bases at J, leaving 0 bases unmatched.

The count of this clone is one. As DNA, the CDR3 is TGTGCCAGCAGACCCGACAGGGCCGGCAATCAGCCCCAGCATTTT. It codes for CASRPDRAGNQPQHF. The rearrangement links TRBV27 to TRBJ1-5; 7 bases match TRBD1. V lost 6 bases to trimming and J lost 2 bases; unmatched junction nucleotides: 7. CDR3 length equals 15 residues. CDR1 and CDR2 (germline): MNHEY, SMNVEV (reference sequence).

The chain recombines TRBV10-3 with TRBJ1-5; 7 bases align to TRBD1. This CDR3 comprises 18 residues. Germline CDR1 and CDR2: ENHRY and SYGVKD. With 0 bases clipped from V and 6 bases from J, the junction kept 14 bases outside the gene matches. The CDR3 loop reads CAISESLTGQAQPQPQHF. The CDR3 DNA sequence: TGTGCCATCAGTGAGTCGTTGACCGGACAGGCACAACCTCAGCCCCAGCATTTT.

V is TRBV3-1 (or the pseudogene TRBV3-2) and J is TRBJ2-2; 11 positions agree with TRBD2. J lost 1 base, V lost 1 base, and 5 bases had no gene match. This CDR3 region has 18 residues. Per germline, CDR1 LGHDT and CDR2 YNNKEL (reference sequence). CDR3 sequence (DNA): TGTGCCAGCAGCCAAGCTCTAGCGGGGGGACTGAACACCGGGGAGCTGTTTTTT. Translation gives CASSQALAGGLNTGELFF.

This clone was detected only a few times. This chain links TRBV4-3 with TRBJ1-1; 12 nucleotides line up with TRBD1. The junction had 6 bases not matched to a gene; V was cut back by 4 bases and J by 3 bases. Germline V gives CDR1 LGHNA, CDR2 YSLEER. This CDR3 region has 16 residues. The DNA for the CDR3 is TGCGCCAGCAGCCTCGGGACAGGGGGCATGTACACTGAAGCTTTCTTT. Residues: CASSLGTGGMYTEAFF.

The V gene is TRBV28, the J gene TRBJ1-6; maybe TRBD1 (6 bases). Between the trimmed V and J ends, which lost 10 bases and 0 bases, there was a span of 13 bases. Germline V lookup: CDR1 MDHEN, CDR2 SYDVKM. The length of the CDR3 is 15 residues. The CDR3 reads CAILGGRSYNSPLHF. CDR3 sequence (DNA): TGTGCCATCTTAGGGGGTCGCTCCTATAATTCACCCCTCCACTTT.

This sequence joins TRBV6-5 and TRBJ2-7; 11 bases agree with TRBD1. The CDR3 is 13 residues long. Germline CDR1 reads MNHEY; CDR2 reads SVGAGI. V trimming: 6 bases; J trimming: 11 bases; junction bases outside the gene matches: 9. The DNA for the CDR3 is TGTGCCAGCAGAAAGTCCGGGACAGGGGGTGAGTACTTC. Translated, it gives CASRKSGTGGEYF.